This T cell receptor beta chain was observed in a study of T cell changes during pregnancy in multiple sclerosis. Clones were sequenced by immunoSEQ multiplex PCR, and TCRdb holds only the in-frame ones, with some missing. The sample has approximately 58,000 clones; about 90% are singletons. The material sequenced was peripheral blood, taken in the second trimester of pregnancy. The receptor's source is a female donor in good health, enrolled as a control in a pregnancy study.

The CDR3 region has the DNA TGCAGCATTAGCCCGGGACAGGGGTCTCGTGGCTACACCTTC. It specifies CSISPGQGSRGYTF. V and J are TRBV29-1 and TRBJ1-2, with 10 bases aligning to TRBD1. This CDR3 region has 14 residues. V gave up 8 bases and J gave up 7 bases; unmatched junction bases: 13. Germline V CDR1 and CDR2: SQVTM, ANQGSEA.